The 29 T cell receptor beta chains listed next were all sequenced from one sample in a study of cytomegalovirus exposure and HLA in healthy donors (dated by TCRdb to the late 2010s). Library construction relied on the immunoSEQ multiplex PCR assay. For the multiplex PCR, a mixture combining 60 forward primers for TCR Vbeta segments and 13 reverse primers for TCR Jbeta segments was used. Not all clones reach the TCRdb copy of this immuneACCESS table, which keeps in-frame sequences only. Checked studies attribute under half of the gap to unresolved V genes and leave the rest unexplained. In all, the sample holds some 96,000 clones, and 55% to 75% of those were seen once. The top ten constitute more than 2.5% of the sample. The sample was PBMCs. The receptors were gathered from a man aged 60 to 69 in good health and CMV-seronegative.

The count of this clone is one. J is TRBJ2-2 and V is TRBV9; 7 positions agree with TRBD2. Trimming removed 0 bases from V and 4 bases from J; junction bases left unmatched: 6. The CDR3 is made up of 16 amino acids. The V gene's germline CDR1 is SGDLS and CDR2 YYNGEE. CDR3 sequence: CASSVGRGGITGELFF. The CDR3, as DNA: TGTGCCAGCAGCGTAGGCCGCGGGGGAATCACCGGGGAGCTGTTTTTT.

The chain recombines TRBV6-4 with TRBJ2-3, with TRBD2 matching over 7 bases. CDR1 and CDR2 (germline): MRHNA, SNTAGT. This CDR3 has 15 amino acids. The V gene end was trimmed by 0 bases and the J gene end by 4 bases; junction bases not matched to a gene: 4. The CDR3 coding sequence is TGTGCCAGCAGTGACTCCGGCGGGGGATCAGATACGCAGTATTTT. It encodes CASSDSGGGSDTQYF.

The chain combines TRBV29-1 with TRBJ2-7; 11 bases are shared with TRBD2. The CDR3 covers 14 residues. CDR1 and CDR2 (germline): SQVTM, ANQGSEA. V lost 0 bases to trimming and J lost 11 bases; unmatched junction nucleotides: 9. The CDR3 spells CSVEETSGNEAEYF. Here the CDR3 DNA reads TGCAGCGTTGAAGAGACTAGCGGGAATGAGGCTGAGTACTTC.

The chain couples TRBV7-9 to TRBJ2-3; 10 nucleotides line up with TRBD2. The CDR3 consists of 17 residues. Germline V gene sequence: CDR1 SEHNR, CDR2 FQNEAQ (reference sequence). V lost 1 base to trimming and J lost 2 bases; unmatched junction nucleotides: 6. DNA of the CDR3: TGTGCCAGCAGCTTAGTAACTAGCGGGGATTACACAGATACGCAGTATTTT. This sequence encodes CASSLVTSGDYTDTQYF.

The genes are TRBV5-1 and TRBJ2-7, with D possibly TRBD2 on 6 matching bases. The CDR3 is made up of 11 amino acids. From germline, CDR1 is SGHRS and CDR2 YFSETQ. The V gene lost 7 bases and the J gene lost 4 bases, with 9 bases spanning the gap. The CDR3 loop reads CASSGGYEQYF. In DNA, the CDR3 is TGCGCCAGCTCCGGGGGTTACGAGCAGTACTTC.

The chain employs TRBV28 and TRBJ2-7, with D perhaps TRBD1 (5 bases). V lost 3 bases to trimming and J lost 1 base, with 10 bases between them. Germline V gives CDR1 MDHEN, CDR2 SYDVKM. There are 14 residues in the CDR3. In DNA, the CDR3 is TGTGCCAGCAGTTTTCCCCAGGGTTCCTACGAGCAGTACTTC. Translated, it gives CASSFPQGSYEQYF.

The chain carries TRBV7-9 and TRBJ2-3; perhaps TRBD2 as D (7 bases). The germline V gene encodes CDR1 SEHNR and CDR2 FQNEAQ (reference sequence). Trimming left V 8 bases short and J 4 bases short, with 10 bases between. The CDR3 has 12 residues. CDR3 sequence: CASGGAADTQYF. CDR3 DNA: TGTGCCAGCGGGGGGGCGGCAGATACGCAGTATTTT. Based on the CDR3 plus reference TRBV7-9 and TRBJ2-3, the full variable domain is DTGVSQNPRHKITKRGQNVTFRCDPISEHNRLYWYRQTLGQGPEFLTYFQNEAQLEKSRLLSDRFSAERPKGSFSTLEIQRTEQGDSAMYLCASGGAADTQYFGPGTRLTVL.

This clone was observed a single time. Different DNA sequences within this sample yield the same CDR3. The chain links TRBV6-1 to TRBJ2-5, with 11 bases matching TRBD2. V was pared by 2 bases and J by 1 base, with 3 bases of the junction left unmatched. This CDR3 contains 16 residues. Germline CDR1 and CDR2: MNHNS and SASEGT. Written as DNA, the CDR3 is TGTGCCAGCAGTGAACCTAGCGGGGGGCTCCAAGAGACCCAGTACTTC. Amino acid sequence: CASSEPSGGLQETQYF.

The CDR3 DNA reads as TGTGCCAGCAGTTTCTCACAGGGAGACACCGGGGAGCTGTTTTTT. As protein: CASSFSQGDTGELFF. The rearrangement uses TRBV28 and TRBJ2-2; D might be TRBD1 (6 bases). CDR3 length: 15 amino acids. V was trimmed by 3 bases and J by 3 bases, leaving 11 bases between them. The germline CDR1 and CDR2 sequences are MDHEN and SYDVKM.

V usage is TRBV6-5 and J usage is TRBJ1-1; TRBD1 aligns across 9 bases. Germline values: CDR1 MNHEY, CDR2 SVGAGI. The CDR3 totals 13 residues. Trimming took 8 bases from V and 3 from J; bases not matched to a gene: 4. Here the CDR3 reads CASGQGKYTEAFF. CDR3 sequence (DNA): TGTGCCAGCGGACAGGGGAAATACACTGAAGCTTTCTTT.

This CDR3 reads CASSTRDRGTEAFF. CDR3 DNA sequence: TGTGCCAGCAGCACACGGGACAGGGGCACTGAAGCTTTCTTT. This rearrangement joins TRBV11-3 to TRBJ1-1; TRBD1 matches at 10 bases. After removal of 5 bases from V and 4 bases from J, the junction contained 4 bases not matched to a gene. Germline lookup yields CDR1 SGHNT and CDR2 YENEEA. CDR3 length: 14 residues.

The J gene is TRBJ1-1, the V gene TRBV6-1; no definite D call. The CDR3 sequence is 14 residues long. Germline CDR1 and CDR2: MNHNS and SASEGT. V was trimmed by 8 bases and J by 0 bases, leaving 13 bases between them. CDR3 nucleotides: TGTGCCAGCCCTAAAGGGAGGTTGAACACTGAAGCTTTCTTT. This codes for CASPKGRLNTEAFF.

This clone has a handful of counts. The chain links TRBV27 to TRBJ2-5, with 9 bases identical to TRBD2. Germline V gene lookup returns CDR1 MNHEY and CDR2 SMNVEV (reference sequence). Losses at the gene ends were 2 bases for V and 4 bases for J; bases not matched to a gene: 8. The CDR3 consists of 16 residues. Here the CDR3 reads CASSLIGGGAGETQYF. CDR3 DNA sequence: TGTGCCAGCAGTTTAATTGGCGGGGGGGCCGGAGAGACCCAGTACTTC.

In its sample, this clone was seen once. The V and J genes are TRBV7-8 and TRBJ2-3; 12 bases line up with TRBD2. Trimming removed 5 bases from V and 14 bases from J; junction bases left unmatched: 11. Germline values: CDR1 SGHVS, CDR2 FQNEAQ. CDR3 length: 14 residues. The DNA of the CDR3 is TGTGCCAGCAGCGTTTTACTAGCGGGGGGCTTATGGTATTTT. Protein product: CASSVLLAGGLWYF.

This sequence joins TRBV7-9 and TRBJ2-1, with D possibly matching TRBD2 (6 bases). Germline CDR1 reads SEHNR; CDR2 reads FQNEAQ (reference sequence). The CDR3 contains 15 residues. V was cut by 5 bases and J by 7 bases, with 18 bases left in between. The CDR3 here is CASSHGTPALNEQFF. The CDR3 DNA follows: TGTGCCAGCAGCCACGGGACTCCGGCTTTAAATGAGCAGTTCTTC.

V and J are TRBV5-1 and TRBJ1-4; a possible D gene is TRBD1 (5 bases). Trimming pared 4 bases from V and 0 bases from J, leaving 10 bases between. The CDR3 is 15 residues long. Germline values: CDR1 SGHRS, CDR2 YFSETQ. The DNA for the CDR3 is TGCGCCAGCAGCCCTCAGACAGCAACTAATGAAAAACTGTTTTTT. Translating it yields CASSPQTATNEKLFF.

This clone was observed a handful of times. The chain joins TRBV12-5 to TRBJ1-4; unclear D gene. The CDR3 sequence is 15 residues long. V lost 6 bases and J 9 bases, leaving 20 bases between the germline ends. The germline gives CDR1 LGHNT, CDR2 FRNRAP. The CDR3 nucleotides are TGTGCTAGTGGGTCAGAGTTAGGATTCGGGAAAAAACTGTTTTTT. Its translation is CASGSELGFGKKLFF.

This clone is deemed medium-sized. The V call is TRBV7-9, the J call TRBJ2-3; D gene uncertain. The germline CDR1 and CDR2 sequences are SEHNR and FQNEAQ (reference sequence). Trimming took 1 base from V and 1 from J, leaving 6 bases between them. This CDR3 has 14 amino acids. The CDR3 reads CASSLVVGTDTQYF. The DNA of the CDR3 is TGTGCCAGCAGCTTAGTAGTCGGCACAGATACGCAGTATTTT.

The chain uses TRBV9 and TRBJ2-7; maybe TRBD1 (6 bases). The CDR3 runs to 20 residues. The V end lost 2 bases, the J end lost 7 bases, and 34 bases lay between the germline ends. From germline, CDR1 is SGDLS and CDR2 YYNGEE. The CDR3 is CASSVQMEQDSRTFLIEQYF. In nucleotides, the CDR3 is TGTGCCAGCAGCGTTCAGATGGAACAGGACAGTCGAACCTTTTTAATTGAGCAGTACTTC.

The rearrangement joins TRBV2 to TRBJ1-1; D possibly corresponds to TRBD1 (6 bases). The CDR3 totals 14 residues. The germline V and J ends were trimmed by 6 bases and 3 bases, with 14 bases remaining between them. Germline-derived CDR1 and CDR2 are SNHLY and FYNNEI. CDR3 sequence (DNA): TGTGCCAGCAGCGTGGACAGCGCGGACACTGAAGCTTTCTTT. This encodes CASSVDSADTEAFF.

This clone was counted between two and nine times. The CDR3 loop reads CATTTGTRFGELFF. DNA for the CDR3: TGTGCCACGACGACAGGGACTCGGTTCGGGGAGCTGTTTTTT. The chain uses TRBV19 and TRBJ2-2; D is perhaps TRBD1 (7 bases). CDR3 length: 14 amino acids. CDR1 is LNHDA and CDR2 is SQIVND in the germline V gene (reference sequence). Trimming stripped 10 bases from V and 7 bases from J, with 19 bases between.

J is TRBJ2-7 and V is TRBV5-1; 14 bases fit TRBD2. V lost 3 bases to trimming and J lost 6 bases; unmatched junction nucleotides: 8. The CDR3 contains 16 residues. Germline V CDR1 and CDR2: SGHRS, YFSETQ. CDR3 sequence reads: CASSYRLAGGSGEQYF. CDR3 sequence (DNA): TGCGCCAGCAGCTACAGACTAGCGGGAGGGTCGGGCGAGCAGTACTTC.

Only a few counts were recorded for this clone. The chain couples TRBV4-1 to TRBJ1-1; 9 bases are a match to TRBD1. This CDR3 is built from 16 residues. Germline CDR1 reads MGHRA; CDR2 reads YSYEKL. V gave up 5 bases and J gave up 0 bases; unmatched junction bases: 7. CDR3 in DNA: TGCGCCAGCAGCGTAAGAAACAGGGGGCTGAACACTGAAGCTTTCTTT. It encodes CASSVRNRGLNTEAFF.

The J gene is TRBJ1-2, the V gene TRBV6-1, with D tentatively TRBD1 (5 bases). This CDR3 has 14 residues. The germline V gene has CDR1 MNHNS and CDR2 SASEGT. Trimming left V 2 bases short and J 5 bases short, with 12 bases between. The CDR3 sequence: CASSESGQGYGYTF. The DNA of the CDR3 is TGTGCCAGCAGTGAATCGGGCCAGGGATATGGCTACACCTTC.

This clone has only one observation. This chain uses TRBV11-2 with TRBJ2-7, with 10 bases lining up with TRBD1. Per the germline V gene, CDR1 is SGHAT and CDR2 is FQNNGV. The CDR3 totals 17 residues. Trimming took 4 bases from V and 4 from J; bases not matched to a gene: 13. CDR3 protein: CASSSGLTWGQGYEQYF. The CDR3 nucleotides read TGTGCCAGCAGCTCCGGACTCACTTGGGGACAGGGGTACGAGCAGTACTTC.

This clone was seen only a few times. The CDR3 loop reads CASRTVRGLRTEAFF. The DNA for the CDR3 is TGCGCCAGCAGGACTGTCAGGGGGCTACGGACTGAAGCTTTCTTT. This chain joins TRBV5-1 and TRBJ1-1, with TRBD1 matching 8 bases. Germline values: CDR1 SGHRS, CDR2 YFSETQ. Trimming removed 5 bases from V and 5 bases from J; junction bases left unmatched: 11. The CDR3 has 15 residues. Filled out from reference TRBV5-1 and TRBJ1-1, the complete variable domain reads KAGVTQTPRYLIKTRGQQVTLSCSPISGHRSVSWYQQTPGQGLQFLFEYFSETQRNKGNFPGRFSGRQFSNSRSEMNVSTLELGDSALYLCASRTVRGLRTEAFFGQGTRLTVV.

Concerning this clone: Other DNA sequences in the same sample also yield this CDR3. The chain employs TRBV7-7 and TRBJ2-2, with D perhaps TRBD2 (6 bases). V lost 5 bases and J lost 2, with 12 bases in between. The CDR3 spans 15 residues. Per the germline V gene, CDR1 is SSHAT and CDR2 is FNYEAQ (reference sequence). This CDR3 reads CASSPLSGNTGELFF. The CDR3 coding sequence is TGTGCCAGCAGCCCCCTTAGCGGAAACACCGGGGAGCTGTTTTTT.

This clone was counted only a few times. The chain links TRBV19 to TRBJ1-5; maybe TRBD1 (5 bases). The CDR3 is 13 residues long. The V end was cut by 6 bases, the J end by 4 bases, with 10 bases between. CDR1 and CDR2 from the germline V gene are LNHDA and SQIVND (reference sequence). The DNA of the CDR3 is TGTGCCAGTAGACGCGGGGCTAATCAGCCCCAGCATTTT. Protein: CASRRGANQPQHF.

The chain uses TRBV6-1 and TRBJ1-2; D is perhaps TRBD1 (6 bases). Germline CDR1 reads MNHNS; CDR2 reads SASEGT. V lost 6 bases and J lost 2, with 13 bases in between. This CDR3 is 14 amino acids long. For the CDR3, the DNA is TGTGCCAGCAGGGAGGGGGGGGCGAACTATGGCTACACCTTC. Translation gives CASREGGANYGYTF.